This TCR beta chain was sequenced during a study of cytomegalovirus exposure and HLA in healthy donors. Germline assignment: CDR1 SGHVS and CDR2 FNYEAQ. Trimming removed 5 bases from V and 4 bases from J; junction bases left unmatched: 7. There are 14 residues in the CDR3. Primers for the PCR totalled 60 Vbeta and 13 Jbeta. Generated by immunoSEQ multiplex PCR, the TCRdb table keeps only in-frame clones and is missing some. The repertoire consists of fewer than 150,000 clones, with roughly 70% occurring once and the leading ten covering 9.5% to 13%. The chain recombines TRBV7-6 with TRBJ1-1, with 7 positions matching TRBD1. The specimen sequenced was PBMCs. This receptor was identified in a woman aged 45-60 years in good health and CMV-seropositive. The CDR3: CASSPQGQGTEAFF. The CDR3 DNA reads TGTGCCAGCAGCCCACAGGGGCAGGGCACTGAAGCTTTCTTT.